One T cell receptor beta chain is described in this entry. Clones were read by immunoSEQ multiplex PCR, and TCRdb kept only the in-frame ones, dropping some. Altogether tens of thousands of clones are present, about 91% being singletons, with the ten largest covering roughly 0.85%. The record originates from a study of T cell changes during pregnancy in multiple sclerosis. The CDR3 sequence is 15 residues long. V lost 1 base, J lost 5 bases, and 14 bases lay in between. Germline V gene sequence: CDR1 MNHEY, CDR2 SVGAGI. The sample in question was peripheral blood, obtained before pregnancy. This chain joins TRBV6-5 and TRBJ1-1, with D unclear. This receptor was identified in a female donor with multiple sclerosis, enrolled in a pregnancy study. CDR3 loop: CASSYLPATGTEAFF. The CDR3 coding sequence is TGTGCCAGCAGTTACTTGCCAGCCACGGGTACTGAAGCTTTCTTT.